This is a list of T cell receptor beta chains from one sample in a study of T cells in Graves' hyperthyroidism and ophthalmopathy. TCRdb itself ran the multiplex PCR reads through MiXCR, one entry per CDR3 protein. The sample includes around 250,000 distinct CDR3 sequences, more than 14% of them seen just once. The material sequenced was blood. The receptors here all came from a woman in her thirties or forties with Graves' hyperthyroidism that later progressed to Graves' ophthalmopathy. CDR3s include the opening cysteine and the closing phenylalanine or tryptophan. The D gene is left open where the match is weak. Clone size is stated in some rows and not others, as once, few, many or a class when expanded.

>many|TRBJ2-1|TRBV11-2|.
CASSLTGGSSYNEQFF
TGTGCCAGCAGCTTAACTGGTGGAAGCTCCTACAATGAGCAGTTCTTC
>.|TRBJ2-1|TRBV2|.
CASTLTGSGQFF
TGTGCCAGCACACTTACAGGGTCTGGGCAGTTCTTC
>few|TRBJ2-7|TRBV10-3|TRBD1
CAISPGQGVEKQYF
TGTGCCATCAGCCCGGGACAGGGGGTCGAGAAGCAGTACTTC
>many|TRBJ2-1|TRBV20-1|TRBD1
CSARPQGTGNNEQFF
TGCAGTGCTAGACCCCAGGGGACAGGGAACAATGAGCAGTTCTTC
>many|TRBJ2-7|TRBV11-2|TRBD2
CASSSTSGSGYEQYF
TGTGCCAGCAGCTCCACTAGCGGGAGTGGCTACGAGCAGTACTTC
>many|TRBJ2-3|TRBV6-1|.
CASIRGLDTQYF
TGTGCCAGTATACGGGGGTTGGATACGCAGTATTTT
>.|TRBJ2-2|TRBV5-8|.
CASSRIQESGTGELFF
TGTGCCAGCAGCCGCATACAGGAGTCGGGGACCGGGGAGCTGTTTTTT
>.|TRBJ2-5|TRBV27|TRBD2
CASSKRTSGTSLGETQYF
TGTGCCAGCAGTAAGAGGACTAGCGGGACCTCCCTGGGAGAGACCCAGTACTTC
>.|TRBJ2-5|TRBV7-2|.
CASSRSIQETQYF
TGTGCCAGCAGCCGTTCCATACAAGAGACCCAGTACTTC
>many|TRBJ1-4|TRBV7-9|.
CASSHHRDRTNEKLFF
TGTGCCAGCAGCCACCACAGGGATCGAACTAATGAAAAACTGTTTTTT
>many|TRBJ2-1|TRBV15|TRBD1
CATSLRTGYNEQFF
TGTGCCACCAGCCTCAGGACAGGGTATAATGAGCAGTTCTTC
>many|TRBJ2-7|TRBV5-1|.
CASSPGPVDEQYF
TGCGCCAGCAGCCCTGGCCCGGTGGACGAGCAGTACTTC
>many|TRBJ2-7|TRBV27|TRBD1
CASSTGQTYEQYF
TGTGCCAGCAGTACGGGACAGACCTACGAGCAGTACTTC
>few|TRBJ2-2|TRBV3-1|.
CASSQPSMCGSTGELFF
TGTGCCAGCAGCCAACCCTCAATGTGCGGAAGCACCGGGGAGCTGTTTTTT
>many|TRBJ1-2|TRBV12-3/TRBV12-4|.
CASTRLAVDGYTF
TGTGCCAGCACCCGCCTGGCGGTCGATGGCTACACCTTC
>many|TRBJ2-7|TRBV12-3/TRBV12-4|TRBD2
CASSPTPPGGHEQYF
TGTGCCAGCAGTCCCACCCCCCCGGGAGGCCACGAGCAGTACTTC
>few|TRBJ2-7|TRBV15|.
CATSGFSPEQYF
TGTGCCACCAGCGGATTCTCCCCCGAGCAGTACTTC
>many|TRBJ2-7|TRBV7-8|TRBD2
CASSPRTTGGFSSYEQYF
TGTGCCAGCAGCCCCCGGACGACGGGAGGGTTTAGCTCCTACGAGCAGTACTTC
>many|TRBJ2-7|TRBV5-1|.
CASSLDGLPYEQYF
TGCGCCAGCAGCTTGGACGGACTACCCTACGAGCAGTACTTC
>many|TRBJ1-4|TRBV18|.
CASSPLGNEKLFF
TGTGCCAGCTCACCGCTCGGGAATGAAAAACTGTTTTTT
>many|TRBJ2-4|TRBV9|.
CASSVDGGAKNIQYF
TGTGCCAGCAGCGTAGATGGTGGGGCCAAAAACATTCAGTACTTC
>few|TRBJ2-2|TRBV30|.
CAWSGVNTGELFF
TGTGCCTGGAGTGGGGTGAACACCGGGGAGCTGTTTTTT
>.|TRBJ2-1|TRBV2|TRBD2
CASSAGSGGEQFF
TGTGCCAGCAGTGCGGGTAGCGGGGGAGAGCAGTTCTTC
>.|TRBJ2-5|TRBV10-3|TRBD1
CASTGTGKETQYF
TGTGCCTCTACCGGGACAGGGAAAGAGACCCAGTACTTC
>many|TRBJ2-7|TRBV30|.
CAWSTDPYYEQYF
TGTGCCTGGAGTACCGACCCGTACTACGAGCAGTACTTC
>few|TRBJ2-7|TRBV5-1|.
CASSLVGSAGYEQYF
TGCGCCAGCAGCTTGGTAGGTAGCGCCGGCTACGAGCAGTACTTC
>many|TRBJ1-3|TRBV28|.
CASTSTGTGGNTIYF
TGTGCCAGCACCTCGACGGGGACGGGCGGAAACACCATATATTTT
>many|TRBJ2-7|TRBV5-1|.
CASSLAQGAKPSEQYF
TGCGCCAGCAGTCTCGCCCAGGGCGCCAAACCCTCCGAGCAGTACTTC
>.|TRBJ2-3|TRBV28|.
CASSGLPDTQYF
TGTGCCAGTAGCGGCCTCCCAGATACGCAGTATTTT
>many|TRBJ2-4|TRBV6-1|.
CATGGGNIQYF
TGTGCCACCGGTGGGGGGAACATTCAGTACTTC
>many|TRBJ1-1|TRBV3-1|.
CASSQEGHTEAFF
TGTGCCAGCAGCCAAGAGGGGCATACTGAAGCTTTCTTT
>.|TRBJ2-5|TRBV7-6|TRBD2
CASSPRTSGAQETQYF
TGTGCCAGCAGCCCTCGGACTAGCGGGGCTCAAGAGACCCAGTACTTC
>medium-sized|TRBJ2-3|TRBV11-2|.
CASSQAYHTDTQYF
TGTGCCAGCAGCCAAGCATACCACACAGATACGCAGTATTTT
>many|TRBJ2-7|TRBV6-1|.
CASRKLQGYEQYF
TGTGCCAGCAGAAAACTCCAGGGGTACGAGCAGTACTTC
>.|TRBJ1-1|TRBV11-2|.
CASRVLTEAFF
TGTGCCAGCAGGGTGCTCACTGAAGCTTTCTTT
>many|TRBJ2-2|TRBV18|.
CASSPPPDTGELFF
TGTGCCAGCTCACCACCTCCAGACACCGGGGAGCTGTTTTTT
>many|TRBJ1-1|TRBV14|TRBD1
CASSLVTGFGEAFF
TGTGCCAGCAGCTTAGTGACAGGGTTTGGTGAAGCTTTCTTT
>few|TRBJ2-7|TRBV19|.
CASSIGGEQYF
TGTGCCAGTAGTATAGGCGGCGAGCAGTACTTC
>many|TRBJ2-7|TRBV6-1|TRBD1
CASISGTGNSYEQYF
TGTGCCAGCATTTCGGGGACAGGAAACTCCTACGAGCAGTACTTC
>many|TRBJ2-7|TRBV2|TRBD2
CASSERTSGSYEQYF
TGTGCCAGCAGTGAACGAACTAGCGGGAGTTACGAGCAGTACTTC
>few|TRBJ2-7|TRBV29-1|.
CSACTGYRYEQYF
TGCAGTGCGTGTACAGGTTATCGCTACGAGCAGTACTTC
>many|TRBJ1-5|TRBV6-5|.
CASSYSKAGQPQHF
TGTGCCAGCAGTTACTCGAAGGCTGGACAGCCCCAGCATTTT
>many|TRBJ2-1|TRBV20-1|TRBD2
CSAPGLAGVSSYNEQFF
TGCAGTGCCCCGGGACTAGCGGGGGTCAGCTCCTACAATGAGCAGTTCTTC